This T cell receptor beta chain was captured by sequencing in a study of control samples from healthy donors and cancer patients. Germline values: CDR1 LNHDA, CDR2 SQIVND (reference sequence). This CDR3 has 19 amino acids. After removal of 2 bases from V and 2 bases from J, the junction contained 17 bases not matched to a gene. The table came from immunoSEQ multiplex PCR; TCRdb's copy has only in-frame clones and leaves some out. The data contain approximately 72,000 clones, 75% to 90% of them singletons. The origin of this receptor is a man aged 50 to 59 in good health. V usage is TRBV19 and J usage is TRBJ1-1, with 7 nucleotides matching TRBD1. The sequenced sample consisted of blood. CDR3 region: CASSIYREGFGGGNTEAFF. The CDR3 DNA is TGTGCCAGTAGTATATATCGGGAGGGGTTCGGAGGGGGCAACACTGAAGCTTTCTTT.